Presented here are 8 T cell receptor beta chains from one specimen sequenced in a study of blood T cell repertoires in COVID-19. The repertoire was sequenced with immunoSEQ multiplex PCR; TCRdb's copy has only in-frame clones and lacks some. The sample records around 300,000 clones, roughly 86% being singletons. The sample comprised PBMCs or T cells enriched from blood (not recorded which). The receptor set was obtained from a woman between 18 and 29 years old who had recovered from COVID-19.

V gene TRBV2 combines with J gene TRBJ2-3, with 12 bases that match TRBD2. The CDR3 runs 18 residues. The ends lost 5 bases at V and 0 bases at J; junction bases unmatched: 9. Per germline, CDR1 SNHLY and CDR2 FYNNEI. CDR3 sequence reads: CASSPGTSGRYSTDTQYF. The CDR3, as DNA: TGTGCCAGCAGTCCAGGTACTAGCGGGAGGTATAGCACAGATACGCAGTATTTT.

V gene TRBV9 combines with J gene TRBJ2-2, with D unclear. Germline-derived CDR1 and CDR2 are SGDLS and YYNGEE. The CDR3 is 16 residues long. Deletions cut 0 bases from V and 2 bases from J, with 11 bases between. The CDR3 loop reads CASSVAVYSNTGELFF. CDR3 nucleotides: TGTGCCAGCAGCGTAGCCGTGTATAGTAACACCGGGGAGCTGTTTTTT. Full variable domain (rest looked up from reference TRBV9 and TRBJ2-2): DSGVTQTPKHLITATGQRVTLRCSPRSGDLSVYWYQQSLDQGLQFLIQYYNGEERAKGNILERFSAQQFPDLHSELNLSSLELGDSALYFCASSVAVYSNTGELFFGEGSRLTVL.

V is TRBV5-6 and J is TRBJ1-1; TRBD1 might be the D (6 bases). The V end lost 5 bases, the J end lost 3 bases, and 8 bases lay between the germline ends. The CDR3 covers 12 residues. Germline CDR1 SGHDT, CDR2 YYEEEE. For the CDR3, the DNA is TGTGCCAGCAGTTACAGGGACACTGAAGCTTTCTTT. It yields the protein CASSYRDTEAFF.

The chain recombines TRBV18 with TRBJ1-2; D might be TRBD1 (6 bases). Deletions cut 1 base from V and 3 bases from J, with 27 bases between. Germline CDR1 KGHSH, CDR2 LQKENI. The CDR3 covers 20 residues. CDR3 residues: CASSPRTLIGQKAVYYGYTF. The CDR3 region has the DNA TGTGCCAGCTCACCACGGACCTTAATTGGACAGAAGGCGGTTTACTATGGCTACACCTTC.

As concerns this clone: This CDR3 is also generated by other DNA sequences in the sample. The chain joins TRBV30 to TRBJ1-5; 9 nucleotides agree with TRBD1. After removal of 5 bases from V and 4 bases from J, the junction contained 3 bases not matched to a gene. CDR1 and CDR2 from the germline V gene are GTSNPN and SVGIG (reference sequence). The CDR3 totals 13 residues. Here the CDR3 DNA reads TGTGCCTGGTCCGGACAGGGGAATCAGCCCCAGCATTTT. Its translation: CAWSGQGNQPQHF.

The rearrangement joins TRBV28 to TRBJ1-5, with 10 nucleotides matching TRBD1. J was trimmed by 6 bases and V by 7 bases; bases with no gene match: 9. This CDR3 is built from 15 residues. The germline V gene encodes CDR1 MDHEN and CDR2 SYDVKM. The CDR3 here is CASIPRDRGIQPQHF. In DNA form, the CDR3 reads TGTGCCAGCATTCCCCGGGACAGGGGTATTCAGCCCCAGCATTTT.

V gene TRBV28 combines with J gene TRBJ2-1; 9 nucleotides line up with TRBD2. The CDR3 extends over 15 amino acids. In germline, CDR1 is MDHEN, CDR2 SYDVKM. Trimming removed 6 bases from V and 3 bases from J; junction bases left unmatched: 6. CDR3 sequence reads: CASSLTSGVYNEQFF. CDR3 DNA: TGTGCCAGCAGCCTGACTAGCGGAGTCTACAATGAGCAGTTCTTC.

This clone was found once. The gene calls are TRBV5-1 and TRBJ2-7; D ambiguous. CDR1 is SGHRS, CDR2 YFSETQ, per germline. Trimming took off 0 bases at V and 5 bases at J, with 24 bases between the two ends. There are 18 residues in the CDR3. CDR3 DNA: TGCGCCAGCAGCTTGGCTGTGTCGTGGGCAGGTTCCGGCCACGAGCAGTACTTC. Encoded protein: CASSLAVSWAGSGHEQYF.